This T cell receptor (beta chain) was identified during a study of T-cell reconstitution after alpha-beta-depleted transplantation in children (dated by TCRdb to about 2016). For the study in its entirety: Using TCR repertoire profiling, the study followed T-cell immune reconstitution in a quantitative way in children after TCRalphabeta/CD19-depleted allogeneic hematopoietic cell transplantation. Overall results and qualifications from the work: In some patients, the high TCRbeta diversity seen at day 60 was put down to recipient T cells and intrathymic progenitors that had survived conditioning. Over subsequent months, a decline in hyperexpanded clone frequencies was noted, and after one year, T-cell counts and TCRbeta diversity were mostly ascribed to newly produced T cells. Apparently early alphabetaT-cell count recovery about two months after transplant reportedly relied on only several hundred rapidly expanded clones derived from non-depleted graft cells.

Library creation used PCR. Sequencer: Illumina HiSeq 2500. To normalize quantification of the TCRbeta repertoire, the TCR libraries were built with molecular barcoding that relied on unique molecular identifiers. TCRdb trimmed the raw reads at Q25, called clones with MiXCR and kept productive beta chains. One record per CDR3 amino acid sequence lists the most common genes and DNA. Counted in this sample were over 150,000 distinct CDR3 sequences; roughly 7.1% of them appeared once. The ten largest clones take up 5% to 6.5% of the sample. Explained via the paper, the treatment or condition label denotes: allogeneic hematopoietic cell transplantation with graft depleted of TCRalphabeta T cells and CD19 B cells. The children who served as transplant recipients had been given grafts of TCRalphabeta/CD19-depleted allogeneic hematopoietic cells. The sample holds many counts of this clonotype. Its antigen is still unknown. No clone much larger than this one lies a single base away; base qualities are absent.

The germline V gene supplies CDR1 MGHDK and CDR2 SYGVNS. V is pruned by 1 base and J by 9 bases, leaving 15 bases of the junction without a gene match. The CDR3 measures 16 amino acids from cysteine to phenylalanine. The only DNA kept is the CDR3, 48 bases in frame from the first base. This chain is built from TRBV25-1 and TRBJ2-7; a stretch of 7 junction bases matches TRBD1. The source material was PBMCs, sampled before TCRalphabeta/CD19-depleted stem cell transplant. This receptor was identified in a boy aged 2 to 9 with acute lymphoblastic leukemia, due to receive a stem cell transplant. The CDR3 corresponds to CASSESRGTALLGQYF. The DNA sequence is given as TGTGCCAGCAGTGAATCTAGGGGGACAGCCCTCCTCGGGCAGTACTTC.